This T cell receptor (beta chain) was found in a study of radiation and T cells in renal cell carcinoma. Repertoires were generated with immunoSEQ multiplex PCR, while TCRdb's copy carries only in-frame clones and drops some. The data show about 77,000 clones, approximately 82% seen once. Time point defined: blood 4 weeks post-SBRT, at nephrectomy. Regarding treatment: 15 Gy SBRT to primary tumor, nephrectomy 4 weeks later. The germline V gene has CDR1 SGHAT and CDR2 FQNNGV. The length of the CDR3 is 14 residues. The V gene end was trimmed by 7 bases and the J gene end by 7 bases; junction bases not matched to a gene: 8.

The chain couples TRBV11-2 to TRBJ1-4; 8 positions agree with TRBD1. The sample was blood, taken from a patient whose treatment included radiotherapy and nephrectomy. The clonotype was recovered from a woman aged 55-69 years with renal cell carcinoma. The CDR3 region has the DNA TGTGCCAGCACCCGCAGGGGGCTGGGTGAAAAACTGTTTTTT. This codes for CASTRRGLGEKLFF.